This TCR beta chain was identified during a study of blood T cell repertoires in COVID-19. Only in-frame clones appear in the TCRdb table, and some are missing; sequencing was by immunoSEQ multiplex PCR. The sample yields over 120,000 clones, approximately 90% seen once. Germline lookup yields CDR1 SNHLY and CDR2 FYNNEI. The CDR3 sequence is 15 residues long. Trimming pared 3 bases from V and 2 bases from J, leaving 11 bases between. This TCR was sampled from a woman between 45 and 65 years old with active or convalescent COVID-19. Sample: peripheral blood. The chain uses TRBV2 and TRBJ1-5, with TRBD1 as a possible D gene (6 bases). CDR3 coding DNA: TGTGCCAGCAGTGACAGGGGAATGGGCAATCAGCCCCAGCATTTT. This gives the protein CASSDRGMGNQPQHF.